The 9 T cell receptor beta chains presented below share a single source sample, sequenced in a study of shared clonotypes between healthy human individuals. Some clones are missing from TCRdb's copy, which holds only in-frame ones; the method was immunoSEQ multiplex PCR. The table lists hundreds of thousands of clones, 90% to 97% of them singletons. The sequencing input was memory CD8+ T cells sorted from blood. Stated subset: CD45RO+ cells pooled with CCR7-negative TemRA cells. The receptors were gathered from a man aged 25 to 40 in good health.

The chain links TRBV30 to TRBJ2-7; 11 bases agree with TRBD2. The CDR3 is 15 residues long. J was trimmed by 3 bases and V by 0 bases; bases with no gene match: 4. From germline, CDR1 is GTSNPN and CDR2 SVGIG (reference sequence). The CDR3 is CAWSVLAGVSYEQYF. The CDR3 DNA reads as TGTGCCTGGAGTGTACTAGCGGGAGTGAGCTACGAGCAGTACTTC.

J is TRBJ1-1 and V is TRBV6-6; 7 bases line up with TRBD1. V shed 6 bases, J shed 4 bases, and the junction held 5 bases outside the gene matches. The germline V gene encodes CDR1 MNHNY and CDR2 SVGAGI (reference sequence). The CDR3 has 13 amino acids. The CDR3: CASSVRGLTEAFF. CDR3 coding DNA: TGTGCCAGCAGCGTAAGGGGGCTCACTGAAGCTTTCTTT.

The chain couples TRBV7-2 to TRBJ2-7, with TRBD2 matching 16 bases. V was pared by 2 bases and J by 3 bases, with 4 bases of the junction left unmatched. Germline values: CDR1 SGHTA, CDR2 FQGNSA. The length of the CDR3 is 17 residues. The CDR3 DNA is TGTGCCAGCAGCTTAATGGGACTAGCGGGAGGGGACTACGAGCAGTACTTC. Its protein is CASSLMGLAGGDYEQYF.

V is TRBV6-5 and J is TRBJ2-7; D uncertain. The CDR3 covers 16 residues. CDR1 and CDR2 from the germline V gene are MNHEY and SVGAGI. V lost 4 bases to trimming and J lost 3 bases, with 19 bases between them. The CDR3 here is CASSSSPGLRGYEQYF. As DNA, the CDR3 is TGTGCCAGCAGTTCCTCACCGGGCCTGAGAGGCTACGAGCAGTACTTC.

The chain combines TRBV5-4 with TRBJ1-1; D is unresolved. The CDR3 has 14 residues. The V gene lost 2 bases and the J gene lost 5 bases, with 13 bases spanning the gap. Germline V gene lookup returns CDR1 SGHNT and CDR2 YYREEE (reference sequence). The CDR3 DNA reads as TGTGCCAGCAGCTTACCAGGTTGGGAGACTGAAGCTTTCTTT. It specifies CASSLPGWETEAFF. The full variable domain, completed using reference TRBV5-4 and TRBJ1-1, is ETGVTQSPTHLIKTRGQQVTLRCSSQSGHNTVSWYQQALGQGPQFIFQYYREEENGRGNFPPRFSGLQFPNYSSELNVNALELDDSALYLCASSLPGWETEAFFGQGTRLTVV.

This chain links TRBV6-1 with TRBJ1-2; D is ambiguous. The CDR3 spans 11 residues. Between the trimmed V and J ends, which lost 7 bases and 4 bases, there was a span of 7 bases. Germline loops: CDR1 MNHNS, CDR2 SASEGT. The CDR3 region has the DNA TGTGCCAGCACTCGGTTCTATGGCTACACCTTC. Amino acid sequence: CASTRFYGYTF.

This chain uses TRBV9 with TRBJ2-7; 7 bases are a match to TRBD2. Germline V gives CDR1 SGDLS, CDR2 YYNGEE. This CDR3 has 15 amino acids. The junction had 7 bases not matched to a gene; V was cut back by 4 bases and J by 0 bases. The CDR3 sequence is CASSPTGLSSYEQYF. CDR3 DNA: TGTGCCAGCAGCCCTACGGGACTAAGCTCCTACGAGCAGTACTTC.

The CDR3 loop is CASNLQGPYGYTF. DNA of the CDR3: TGTGCCAGCAACTTACAGGGTCCGTATGGCTACACCTTC. This sequence joins TRBV28 and TRBJ1-2, with D possibly TRBD1 on 6 matching bases. Germline V gives CDR1 MDHEN, CDR2 SYDVKM. The CDR3 consists of 13 residues. V dropped 7 bases and J dropped 5 bases, with 14 bases sitting between them.

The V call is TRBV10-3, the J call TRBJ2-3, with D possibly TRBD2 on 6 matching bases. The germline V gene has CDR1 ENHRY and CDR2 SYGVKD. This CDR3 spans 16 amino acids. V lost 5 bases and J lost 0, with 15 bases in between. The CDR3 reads CAISQKGGPSTDTQYF. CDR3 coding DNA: TGTGCCATCAGTCAGAAGGGAGGACCGAGCACAGATACGCAGTATTTT.